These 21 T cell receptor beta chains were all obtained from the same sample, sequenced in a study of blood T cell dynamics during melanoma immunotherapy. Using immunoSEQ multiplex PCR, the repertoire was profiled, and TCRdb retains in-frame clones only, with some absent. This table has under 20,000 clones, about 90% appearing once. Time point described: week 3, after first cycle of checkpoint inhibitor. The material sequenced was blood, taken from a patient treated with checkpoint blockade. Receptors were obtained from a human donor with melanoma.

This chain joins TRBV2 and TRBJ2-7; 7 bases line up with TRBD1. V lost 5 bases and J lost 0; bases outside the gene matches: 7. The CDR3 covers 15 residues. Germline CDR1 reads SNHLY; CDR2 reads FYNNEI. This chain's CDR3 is CASSWDRTTSYEQYF. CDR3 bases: TGTGCCAGCAGTTGGGACAGAACAACCTCCTACGAGCAGTACTTC. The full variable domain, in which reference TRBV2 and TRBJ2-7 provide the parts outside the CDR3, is EPEVTQTPSHQVTQMGQEVILRCVPISNHLYFYWYRQILGQKVEFLVSFYNNEISEKSEIFDDQFSVERPDGSNFTLKIRSTKLEDSAMYFCASSWDRTTSYEQYFGPGTRLTVT.

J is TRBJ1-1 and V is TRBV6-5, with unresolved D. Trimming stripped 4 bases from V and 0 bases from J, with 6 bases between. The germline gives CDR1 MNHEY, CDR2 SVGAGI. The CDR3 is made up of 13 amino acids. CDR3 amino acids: CASSSHLNTEAFF. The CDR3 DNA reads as TGTGCCAGCAGTTCGCACCTGAACACTGAAGCTTTCTTT.

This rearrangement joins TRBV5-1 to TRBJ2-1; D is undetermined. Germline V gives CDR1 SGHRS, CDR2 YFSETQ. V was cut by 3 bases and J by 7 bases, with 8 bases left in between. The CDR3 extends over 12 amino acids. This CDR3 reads CASSSFGNEQFF. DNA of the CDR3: TGCGCCAGCAGCTCGTTCGGGAATGAGCAGTTCTTC.

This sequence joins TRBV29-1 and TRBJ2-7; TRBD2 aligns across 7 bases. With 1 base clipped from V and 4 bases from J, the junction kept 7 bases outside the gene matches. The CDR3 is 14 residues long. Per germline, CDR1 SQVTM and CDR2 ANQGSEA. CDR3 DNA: TGCAGCGTTGAAGTTATGGGCGGGGGATACGAGCAGTACTTC. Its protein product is CSVEVMGGGYEQYF.

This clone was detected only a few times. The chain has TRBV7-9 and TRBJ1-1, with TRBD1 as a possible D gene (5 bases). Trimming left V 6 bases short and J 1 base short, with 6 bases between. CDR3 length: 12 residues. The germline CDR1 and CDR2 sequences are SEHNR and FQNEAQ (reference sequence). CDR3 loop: CASRRGNTEAFF. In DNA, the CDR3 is TGTGCCAGCAGGAGGGGGAACACTGAAGCTTTCTTT.

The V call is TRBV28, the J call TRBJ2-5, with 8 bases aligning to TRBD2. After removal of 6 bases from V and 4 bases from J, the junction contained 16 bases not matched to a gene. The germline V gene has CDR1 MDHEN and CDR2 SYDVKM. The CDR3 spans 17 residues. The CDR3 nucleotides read TGTGCCAGCAGCCCAGTTCCGGGACTAGTTTTTGGAGAGACCCAGTACTTC. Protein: CASSPVPGLVFGETQYF. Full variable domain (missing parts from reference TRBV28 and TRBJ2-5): DVKVTQSSRYLVKRTGEKVFLECVQDMDHENMFWYRQDPGLGLRLIYFSYDVKMKEKGDIPEGYSVSREKKERFSLILESASTNQTSMYLCASSPVPGLVFGETQYFGPGTRLLVL.

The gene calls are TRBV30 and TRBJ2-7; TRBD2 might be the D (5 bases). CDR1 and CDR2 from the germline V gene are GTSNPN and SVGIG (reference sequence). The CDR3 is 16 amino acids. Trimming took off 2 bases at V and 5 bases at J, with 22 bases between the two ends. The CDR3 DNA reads TGTGCCTGGAGTCTACCACCCAGCGGAGCCCTACACGAGCAGTACTTC. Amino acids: CAWSLPPSGALHEQYF. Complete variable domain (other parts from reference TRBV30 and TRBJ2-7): SQTIHQWPATLVQPVGSPLSLECTVEGTSNPNLYWYRQAAGRGLQLLFYSVGIGQISSEVPQNLSASRPQDRQFILSSKKLLLSDSGFYLCAWSLPPSGALHEQYFGPGTRLTVT.

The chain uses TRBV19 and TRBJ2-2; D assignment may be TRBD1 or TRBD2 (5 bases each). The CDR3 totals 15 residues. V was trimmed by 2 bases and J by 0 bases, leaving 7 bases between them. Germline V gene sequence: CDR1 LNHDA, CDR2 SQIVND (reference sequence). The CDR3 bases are TGTGCCAGTAGTATATTGGGGGCGAACACCGGGGAGCTGTTTTTT. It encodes CASSILGANTGELFF.

CDR3 residues: CASSSGAGGEQYF. The CDR3 coding sequence is TGTGCCAGCAGCTCTGGGGCCGGCGGGGAGCAGTACTTC. V and J are TRBV7-2 and TRBJ2-7, with D tentatively TRBD1 or TRBD2 (5 bases each). This CDR3 spans 13 amino acids. CDR1 and CDR2 from the germline V gene are SGHTA and FQGNSA. V dropped 4 bases and J dropped 7 bases, with 14 bases sitting between them.

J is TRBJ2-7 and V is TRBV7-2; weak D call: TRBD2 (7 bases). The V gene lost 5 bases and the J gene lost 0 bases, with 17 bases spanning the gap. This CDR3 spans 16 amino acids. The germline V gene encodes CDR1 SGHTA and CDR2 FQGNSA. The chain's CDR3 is CASSVGGGASSYEQYF. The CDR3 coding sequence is TGTGCCAGCAGCGTGGGAGGGGGGGCAAGCTCCTACGAGCAGTACTTC.

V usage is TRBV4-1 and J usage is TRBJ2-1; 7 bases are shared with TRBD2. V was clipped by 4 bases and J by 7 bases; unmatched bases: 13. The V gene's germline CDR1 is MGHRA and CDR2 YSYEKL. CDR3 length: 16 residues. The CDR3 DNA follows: TGCGCCAGCAGCCCTCTGGGTACGGGAGGCTATAATGAGCAGTTCTTC. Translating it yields CASSPLGTGGYNEQFF.

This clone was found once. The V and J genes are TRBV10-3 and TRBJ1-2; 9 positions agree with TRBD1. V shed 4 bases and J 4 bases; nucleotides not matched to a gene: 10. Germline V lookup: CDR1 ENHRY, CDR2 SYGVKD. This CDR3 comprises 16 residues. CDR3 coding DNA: TGTGCCATCAGTGGAGGAGCTTCGGGACAGGGCTATGGCTACACCTTC. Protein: CAISGGASGQGYGYTF.

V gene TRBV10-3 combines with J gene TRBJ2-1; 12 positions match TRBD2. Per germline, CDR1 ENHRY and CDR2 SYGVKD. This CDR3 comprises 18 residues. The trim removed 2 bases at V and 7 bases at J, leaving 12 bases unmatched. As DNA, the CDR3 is TGTGCCATCAGTGAGGGGTTGGGGCTAGCGGGAGGGCCGAATGAGCAGTTCTTC. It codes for CAISEGLGLAGGPNEQFF.

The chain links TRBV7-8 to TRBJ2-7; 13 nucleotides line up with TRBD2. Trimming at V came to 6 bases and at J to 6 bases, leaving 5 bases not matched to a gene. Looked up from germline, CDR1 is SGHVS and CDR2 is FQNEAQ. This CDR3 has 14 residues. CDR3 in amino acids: CASRRLAGGGEQYF. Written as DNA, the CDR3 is TGTGCCAGCAGGCGACTAGCGGGAGGCGGCGAGCAGTACTTC.

The CDR3 DNA is TGTGCCATCAGAGCCAGCCTGGACCCCGCAACTAGCACAGATACGCAGTATTTT. Amino acids: CAIRASLDPATSTDTQYF. The genes are TRBV10-3 and TRBJ2-3; D is uncertain. Trimming left V 6 bases short and J 0 bases short, with 22 bases between. The CDR3 contains 18 residues. Germline lookup yields CDR1 ENHRY and CDR2 SYGVKD.

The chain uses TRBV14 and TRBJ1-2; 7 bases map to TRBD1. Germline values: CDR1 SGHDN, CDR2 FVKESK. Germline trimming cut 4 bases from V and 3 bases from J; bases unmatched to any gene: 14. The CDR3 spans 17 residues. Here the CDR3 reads CASSLITNPGQDYGYTF. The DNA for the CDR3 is TGTGCCAGCAGCCTAATAACAAACCCCGGACAGGACTATGGCTACACCTTC.

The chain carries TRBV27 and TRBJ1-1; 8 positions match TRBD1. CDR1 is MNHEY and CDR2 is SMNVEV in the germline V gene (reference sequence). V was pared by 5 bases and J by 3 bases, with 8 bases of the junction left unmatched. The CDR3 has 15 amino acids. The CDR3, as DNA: TGTGCCAGCAGTCGAACAGGGGGTGTGTACACTGAAGCTTTCTTT. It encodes CASSRTGGVYTEAFF.

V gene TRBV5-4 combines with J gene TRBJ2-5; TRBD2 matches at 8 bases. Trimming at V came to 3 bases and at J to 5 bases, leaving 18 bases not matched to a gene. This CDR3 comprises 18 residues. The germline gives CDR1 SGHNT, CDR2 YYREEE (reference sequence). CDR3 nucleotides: TGTGCCAGCAGCTCTTTAGCGGGACGGACCCAAGTGTACGAGACCCAGTACTTC. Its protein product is CASSSLAGRTQVYETQYF.

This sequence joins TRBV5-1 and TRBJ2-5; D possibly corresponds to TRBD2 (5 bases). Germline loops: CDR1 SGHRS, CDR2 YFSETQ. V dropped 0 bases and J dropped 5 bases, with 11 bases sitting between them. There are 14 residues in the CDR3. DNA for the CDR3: TGCGCCAGCAGCTTGGCCTTGGGAGAGGAGACCCAGTACTTC. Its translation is CASSLALGEETQYF.

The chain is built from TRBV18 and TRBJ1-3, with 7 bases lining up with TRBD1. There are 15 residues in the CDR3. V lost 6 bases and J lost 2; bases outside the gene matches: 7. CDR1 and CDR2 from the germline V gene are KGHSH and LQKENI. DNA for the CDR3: TGTGCCAGCTCGCCAGGGGGGAGCGCTGGAAACACCATATATTTT. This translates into CASSPGGSAGNTIYF.

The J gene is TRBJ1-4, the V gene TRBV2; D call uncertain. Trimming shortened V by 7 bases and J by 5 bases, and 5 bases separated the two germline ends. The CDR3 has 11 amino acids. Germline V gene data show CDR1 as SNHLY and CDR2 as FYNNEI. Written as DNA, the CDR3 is TGTGCCAGCACCGCAAATGAAAAACTGTTTTTT. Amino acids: CASTANEKLFF.